The clone carrying this TCR beta chain was observed once. Unmatched junction bases numbered 16, after V lost 4 bases and J lost 9 bases. The CDR3 covers 18 residues. Germline CDR1 reads SEHNR; CDR2 reads FQNEAQ (reference sequence). Profiled with immunoSEQ multiplex PCR; TCRdb holds only in-frame clones, not every one. The repertoire consists of more than 100,000 clones, with roughly nine tenths occurring once and the leading ten covering 7.8%. This record comes from a study of control samples from healthy donors and cancer patients. J is TRBJ2-1 and V is TRBV7-9; 12 bases fit TRBD2. The receptor's source is a woman aged 18-29 years in good health. Material: blood. CDR3 protein: CASSSGAKTSGRRGEQFF. In DNA, the CDR3 is TGTGCCAGCAGCTCGGGCGCTAAAACTAGCGGGAGGAGGGGTGAGCAGTTCTTC.